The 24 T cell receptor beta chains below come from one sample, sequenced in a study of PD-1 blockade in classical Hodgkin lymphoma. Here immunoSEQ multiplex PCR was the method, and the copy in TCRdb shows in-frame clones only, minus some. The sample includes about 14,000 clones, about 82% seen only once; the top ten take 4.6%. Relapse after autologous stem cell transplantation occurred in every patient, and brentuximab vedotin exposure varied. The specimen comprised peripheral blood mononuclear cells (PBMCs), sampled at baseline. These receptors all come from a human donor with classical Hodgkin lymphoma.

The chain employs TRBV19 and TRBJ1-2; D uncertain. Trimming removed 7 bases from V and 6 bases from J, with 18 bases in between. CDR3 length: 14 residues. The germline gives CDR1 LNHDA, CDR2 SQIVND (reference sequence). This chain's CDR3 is CASTPRVIGDGYTF. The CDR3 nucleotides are TGTGCCAGTACTCCTCGGGTGATAGGTGATGGCTACACCTTC.

CDR3 region: CASSLVQGADTQYF. In DNA form, the CDR3 reads TGCGCCAGCAGCTTGGTACAGGGGGCGGATACGCAGTATTTT. The J gene is TRBJ2-3, the V gene TRBV5-1; 9 bases are a match to TRBD1. J lost 6 bases, V lost 0 bases, and 2 bases had no gene match. This CDR3 is built from 14 residues. Germline V gene sequence: CDR1 SGHRS, CDR2 YFSETQ.

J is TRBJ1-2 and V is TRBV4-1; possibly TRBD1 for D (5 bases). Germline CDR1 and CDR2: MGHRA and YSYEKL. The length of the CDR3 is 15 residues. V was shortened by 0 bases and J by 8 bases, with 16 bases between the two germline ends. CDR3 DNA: TGCGCCAGCAGCCAAGATAGGGGCGGAGAGACGGGCTACACCTTC. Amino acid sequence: CASSQDRGGETGYTF.

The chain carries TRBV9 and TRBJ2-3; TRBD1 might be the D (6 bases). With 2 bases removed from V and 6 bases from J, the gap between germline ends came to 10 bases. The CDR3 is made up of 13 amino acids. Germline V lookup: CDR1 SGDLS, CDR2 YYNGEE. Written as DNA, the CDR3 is TGTGCCAGCAGCGTCACAGGGCTGGATACGCAGTATTTT. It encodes CASSVTGLDTQYF.

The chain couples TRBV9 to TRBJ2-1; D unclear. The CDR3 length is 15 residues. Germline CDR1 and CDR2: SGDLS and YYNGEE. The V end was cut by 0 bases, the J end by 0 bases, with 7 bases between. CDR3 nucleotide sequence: TGTGCCAGCAGCGTAGGACGGAGCTCCTACAATGAGCAGTTCTTC. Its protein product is CASSVGRSSYNEQFF.

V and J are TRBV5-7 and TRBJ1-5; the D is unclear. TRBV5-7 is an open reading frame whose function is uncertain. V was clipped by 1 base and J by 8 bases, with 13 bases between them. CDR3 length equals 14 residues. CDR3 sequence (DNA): TGTGCCAGCAGCTTGTTTGGCAGTGGGGAGCCCCAGCATTTT. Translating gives CASSLFGSGEPQHF.

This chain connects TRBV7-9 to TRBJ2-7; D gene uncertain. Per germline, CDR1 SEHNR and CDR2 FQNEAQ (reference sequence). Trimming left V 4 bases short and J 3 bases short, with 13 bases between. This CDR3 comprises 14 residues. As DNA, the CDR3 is TGTGCCAGCAGCTCACTGGGCAAGCACTACGAGCAGTACTTC. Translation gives CASSSLGKHYEQYF.

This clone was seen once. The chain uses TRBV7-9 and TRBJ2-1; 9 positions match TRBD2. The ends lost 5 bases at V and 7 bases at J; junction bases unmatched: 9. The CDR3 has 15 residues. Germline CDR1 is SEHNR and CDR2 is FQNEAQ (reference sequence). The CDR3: CASSLPAGGRNEQFF. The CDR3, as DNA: TGTGCCAGCAGCCTCCCAGCGGGAGGACGTAATGAGCAGTTCTTC.

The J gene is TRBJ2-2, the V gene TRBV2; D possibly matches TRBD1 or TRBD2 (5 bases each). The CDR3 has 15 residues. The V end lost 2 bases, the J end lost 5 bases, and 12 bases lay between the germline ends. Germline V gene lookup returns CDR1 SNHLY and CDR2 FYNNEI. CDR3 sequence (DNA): TGTGCCAGCAGTGAAAGTTGGGGGAGAACCGGGGAGCTGTTTTTT. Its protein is CASSESWGRTGELFF.

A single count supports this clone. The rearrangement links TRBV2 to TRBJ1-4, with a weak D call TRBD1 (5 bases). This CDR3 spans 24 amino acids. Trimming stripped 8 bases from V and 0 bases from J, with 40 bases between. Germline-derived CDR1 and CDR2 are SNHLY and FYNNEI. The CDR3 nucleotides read TGTGCCAGCCGAATTCCCCTCAATAACCAAAGGATAGGGGTCGGAGAGGCAACTAATGAAAAACTGTTTTTT. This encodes CASRIPLNNQRIGVGEATNEKLFF.

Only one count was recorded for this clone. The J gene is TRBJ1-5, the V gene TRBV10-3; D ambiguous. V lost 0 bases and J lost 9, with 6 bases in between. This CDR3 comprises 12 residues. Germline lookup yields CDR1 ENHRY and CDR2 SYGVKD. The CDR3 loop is CAISESEGPQHF. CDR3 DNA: TGTGCCATCAGTGAGTCGGAGGGGCCCCAGCATTTT.

The CDR3 region has the DNA TGTGCCAGCAGCCAAGATCAGAACACTGAAGCTTTCTTT. The encoded protein is CASSQDQNTEAFF. V usage is TRBV14 and J usage is TRBJ1-1; D uncertain. The V end lost 0 bases, the J end lost 1 base, and 3 bases lay between the germline ends. The V gene's germline CDR1 is SGHDN and CDR2 FVKESK. The CDR3 is 13 amino acids.

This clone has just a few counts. CDR3 loop: CAISGGEQPQHF. The CDR3 bases are TGTGCCATCAGTGGGGGGGAACAGCCCCAGCATTTT. This chain links TRBV10-3 with TRBJ1-5; a possible D gene is TRBD1 (5 bases). V was clipped by 4 bases and J by 7 bases, with 8 bases between them. In germline, CDR1 is ENHRY, CDR2 SYGVKD. CDR3 length: 12 amino acids.

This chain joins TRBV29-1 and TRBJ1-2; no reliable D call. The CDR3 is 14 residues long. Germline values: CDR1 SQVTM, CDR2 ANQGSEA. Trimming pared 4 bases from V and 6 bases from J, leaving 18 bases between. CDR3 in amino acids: CSVGKKLDPNGYTF. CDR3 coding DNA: TGCAGCGTTGGAAAAAAGCTCGACCCCAATGGCTACACCTTC.

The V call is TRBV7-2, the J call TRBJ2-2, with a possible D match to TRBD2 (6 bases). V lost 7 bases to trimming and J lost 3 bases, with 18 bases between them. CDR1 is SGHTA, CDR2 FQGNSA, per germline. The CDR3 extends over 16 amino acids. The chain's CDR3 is CASTSFGGVDTGELFF. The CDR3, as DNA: TGTGCCAGCACCTCCTTTGGAGGGGTCGACACCGGGGAGCTGTTTTTT.

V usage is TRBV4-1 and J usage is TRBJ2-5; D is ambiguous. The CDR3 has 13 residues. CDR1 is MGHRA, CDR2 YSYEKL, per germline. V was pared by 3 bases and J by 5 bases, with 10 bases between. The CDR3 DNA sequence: TGCGCCAGCAGCCACCTCCCCGGGGAGACCCAGTACTTC. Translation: CASSHLPGETQYF.

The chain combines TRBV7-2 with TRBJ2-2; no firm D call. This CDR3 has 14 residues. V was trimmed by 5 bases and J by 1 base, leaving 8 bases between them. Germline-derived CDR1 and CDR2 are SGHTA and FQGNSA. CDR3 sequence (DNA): TGTGCCAGCAGCCCCCCAGTGAACACCGGGGAGCTGTTTTTT. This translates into CASSPPVNTGELFF.

The CDR3 coding sequence is TGTGCCAGCAGGCCTTCGAGCGCAGGTGGCTATGGCTACACCTTC. Protein product: CASRPSSAGGYGYTF. The gene calls are TRBV27 and TRBJ1-2; D not resolved. The germline V gene encodes CDR1 MNHEY and CDR2 SMNVEV (reference sequence). The CDR3 is 15 residues long. Trimming cost V 6 bases and J 4 bases, with 18 bases left between them.

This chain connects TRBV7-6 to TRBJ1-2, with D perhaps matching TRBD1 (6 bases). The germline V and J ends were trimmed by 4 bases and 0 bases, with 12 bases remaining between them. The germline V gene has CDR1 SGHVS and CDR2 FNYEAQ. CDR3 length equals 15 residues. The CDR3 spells CASSSSDRANYGYTF. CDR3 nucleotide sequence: TGTGCCAGCAGCTCGTCGGACAGAGCTAACTATGGCTACACCTTC.

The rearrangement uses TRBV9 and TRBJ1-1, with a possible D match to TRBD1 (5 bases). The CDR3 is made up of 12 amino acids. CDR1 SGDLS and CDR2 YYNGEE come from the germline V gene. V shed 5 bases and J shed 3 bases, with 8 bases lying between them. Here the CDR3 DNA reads TGTGCCAGCAGTGGGGGGGACACTGAAGCTTTCTTT. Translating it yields CASSGGDTEAFF.

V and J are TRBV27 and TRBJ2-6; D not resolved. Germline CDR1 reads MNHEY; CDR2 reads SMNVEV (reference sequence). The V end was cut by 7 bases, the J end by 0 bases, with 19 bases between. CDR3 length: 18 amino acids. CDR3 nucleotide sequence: TGTGCCAGCAACCATTTGGCAGGCCTTAGCTCTGGGGCCAACGTCCTGACTTTC. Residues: CASNHLAGLSSGANVLTF.

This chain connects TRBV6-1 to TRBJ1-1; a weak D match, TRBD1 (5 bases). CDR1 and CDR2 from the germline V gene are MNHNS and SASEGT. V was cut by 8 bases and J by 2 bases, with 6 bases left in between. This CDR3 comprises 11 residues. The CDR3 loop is CASGGNTEAFF. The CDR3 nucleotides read TGTGCCAGCGGGGGAAACACTGAAGCTTTCTTT.

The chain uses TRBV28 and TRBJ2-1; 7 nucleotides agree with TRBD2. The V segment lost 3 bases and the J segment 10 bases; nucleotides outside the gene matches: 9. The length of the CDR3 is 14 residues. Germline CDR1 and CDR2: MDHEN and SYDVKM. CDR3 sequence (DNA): TGTGCCAGCAGTTTGGCGGGGCTAGCGGAAGAGCAGTTCTTC. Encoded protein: CASSLAGLAEEQFF.

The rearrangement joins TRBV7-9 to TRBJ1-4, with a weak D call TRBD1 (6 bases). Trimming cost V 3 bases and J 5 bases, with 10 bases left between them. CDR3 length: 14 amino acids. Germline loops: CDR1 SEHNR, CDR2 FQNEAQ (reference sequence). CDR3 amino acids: CASSLRQANEKLFF. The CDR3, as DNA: TGTGCCAGCAGCTTGAGACAGGCGAATGAAAAACTGTTTTTT.